Shown below are 19 T cell receptor beta chains from a single sample sequenced in a study of CD8 T cells in Susac syndrome. Random-hexamer reverse transcription was applied to roughly 0.5 to 1 ug RNA. MiXCR, applied by TCRdb to the immunoSEQ multiplex PCR reads, yields one record per CDR3 protein. The sample contains over 300,000 distinct CDR3 sequences, approximately 90% of which appear only once. Sequencing was performed on CD4+ T cells from PBMCs. These receptors were obtained from a human donor with multiple sclerosis.

The chain combines TRBV3-1 with TRBJ2-1; tentatively, D is TRBD1 or TRBD2 (6 bases each). Germline values: CDR1 LGHDT, CDR2 YNNKEL (reference sequence). With 3 bases removed from V and 4 bases from J, the gap between germline ends came to 10 bases. The length of the CDR3 is 14 residues. CDR3 coding DNA: TGTGCCAGCAGCCATAGGGGGGTTTACAATGAGCAGTTCTTC. This codes for CASSHRGVYNEQFF.

J is TRBJ2-1 and V is TRBV6-1, with 10 bases that match TRBD2. Unmatched junction bases numbered 19, after V lost 11 bases and J lost 3 bases. Germline lookup yields CDR1 MNHNS and CDR2 SASEGT. CDR3 length equals 18 residues. CDR3 in DNA: TGTGCCGCCTTGAGGGGTCCAAGCGGGAGGGGGGACTACAATGAGCAGTTCTTC. Amino acid sequence: CAALRGPSGRGDYNEQFF.

The chain is built from TRBV10-3 and TRBJ1-1; 8 positions agree with TRBD1. The CDR3 contains 12 residues. From germline, CDR1 is ENHRY and CDR2 SYGVKD. Trimming cost V 3 bases and J 10 bases; bases outside gene matches: 4. The CDR3 loop reads CAISDPDRAAFF. The CDR3 DNA reads TGTGCCATCAGTGACCCGGACAGGGCAGCTTTCTTT.

The chain has TRBV5-1 and TRBJ2-5; the D is unclear. V was trimmed by 4 bases and J by 3 bases, leaving 7 bases between them. This CDR3 has 12 amino acids. Germline CDR1 and CDR2: SGHRS and YFSETQ. The DNA for the CDR3 is TGCGCCAGCAGCACGACGAAAGAGACCCAGTACTTC. Translated: CASSTTKETQYF. The whole variable domain, filled in from reference TRBV5-1 and TRBJ2-5, reads KAGVTQTPRYLIKTRGQQVTLSCSPISGHRSVSWYQQTPGQGLQFLFEYFSETQRNKGNFPGRFSGRQFSNSRSEMNVSTLELGDSALYLCASSTTKETQYFGPGTRLLVL.

The chain carries TRBV10-3 and TRBJ1-5; 8 bases map to TRBD1. V lost 5 bases to trimming and J lost 4 bases; unmatched junction nucleotides: 4. Germline V gives CDR1 ENHRY, CDR2 SYGVKD. The CDR3 is 14 amino acids. The CDR3 spells CAISPGQGNQPQHF. The DNA for the CDR3 is TGTGCCATCAGTCCCGGACAGGGTAATCAGCCCCAGCATTTT.

The chain links TRBV12-3 or TRBV12-4 to TRBJ1-2; maybe TRBD1 (5 bases). This CDR3 comprises 14 residues. Trimming removed 6 bases from V and 3 bases from J, with 14 bases in between. The CDR3 loop reads CASSPAVGDYGYTF. CDR3 coding DNA: TGTGCCAGCAGCCCCGCTGTGGGGGACTATGGCTACACCTTC.

This chain uses TRBV12-3 or TRBV12-4 with TRBJ2-5; TRBD2 is a possible D gene (6 bases). V lost 3 bases and J lost 5, with 13 bases in between. This CDR3 contains 14 residues. CDR3 protein: CASSFGGMGETQYF. Written as DNA, the CDR3 is TGTGCCAGCAGTTTCGGGGGAATGGGGGAGACCCAGTACTTC.

The rearrangement joins TRBV19 to TRBJ2-7; D not resolved. Germline V gives CDR1 LNHDA, CDR2 SQIVND (reference sequence). V was pared by 3 bases and J by 3 bases, with 15 bases between. CDR3 length equals 15 residues. CDR3 protein: CASSIGQFGVYEQYF. In nucleotides, the CDR3 is TGTGCCAGTAGTATTGGGCAGTTTGGGGTCTACGAGCAGTACTTC.

As DNA, the CDR3 is TGCAGTGCTACCGCCCCAGATACGCAGTATTTT. It codes for CSATAPDTQYF. The chain recombines TRBV20-1 with TRBJ2-3; D ambiguous. Per the germline V gene, CDR1 is DFQATT and CDR2 is SNEGSKA (reference sequence). V lost 4 bases to trimming and J lost 4 bases, with 6 bases between them. This CDR3 spans 11 amino acids.

A note on this clonotype: Germline is not matched at one junction end, which may reflect a read error. The chain combines TRBV7-7 with TRBJ2-1; 12 bases match TRBD1. Germline V lookup: CDR1 SSHAT, CDR2 FNYEAQ (reference sequence). CDR3 size: 15 residues. CDR3 DNA sequence: TGTGCTAGCAGCTTGGGACAGGGGGCTTACAATGAGCAGTTCTTC. Translated, it gives CASSLGQGAYNEQFF.

The chain couples TRBV7-2 to TRBJ2-1; maybe TRBD2 (5 bases). Per the germline V gene, CDR1 is SGHTA and CDR2 is FQGNSA. The CDR3 loop spans 16 amino acids. Between the trimmed V and J ends, which lost 4 bases and 2 bases, there was a span of 15 bases. This CDR3 is CASSSGVAGPYNEQFF. The CDR3 DNA follows: TGTGCCAGCAGCTCCGGGGTAGCCGGACCCTACAATGAGCAGTTCTTC. Filled out from reference TRBV7-2 and TRBJ2-1, the complete variable domain reads GAGVSQSPSNKVTEKGKDVELRCDPISGHTALYWYRQSLGQGLEFLIYFQGNSAPDKSGLPSDRFSAERTGGSVSTLTIQRTQQEDSAVYLCASSSGVAGPYNEQFFGPGTRLTVL.

The chain is built from TRBV6-1 and TRBJ1-5; D may be TRBD1 (6 bases). This CDR3 has 16 residues. The germline V gene encodes CDR1 MNHNS and CDR2 SASEGT. The V end was cut by 7 bases, the J end by 6 bases, with 22 bases between. CDR3 sequence reads: CASNIRRGGAAQPQHF. In DNA form, the CDR3 reads TGTGCCAGCAACATTCGGCGGGGGGGGGCTGCTCAGCCCCAGCATTTT.

DNA of the CDR3: TGTGCCAGCAGTTTTCCTCGGACTAGCGGGATCTCCGGGGAGCTGTTTTTT. Translating gives CASSFPRTSGISGELFF. The chain uses TRBV28 and TRBJ2-2, with 12 bases matching TRBD2. Germline V gene sequence: CDR1 MDHEN, CDR2 SYDVKM. V shed 3 bases, J shed 6 bases, and the junction held 8 bases outside the gene matches. The CDR3 runs to 17 residues.

The rearrangement uses TRBV7-9 and TRBJ2-1, with 7 nucleotides matching TRBD2. This CDR3 comprises 15 residues. The V and J ends lost 5 bases and 9 bases, in that order; junction bases with no gene match: 13. CDR1 SEHNR and CDR2 FQNEAQ come from the germline V gene (reference sequence). CDR3 in amino acids: CASSPRRELVGEQFF. The CDR3 DNA is TGTGCCAGCAGCCCCCGGCGGGAGCTTGTCGGTGAGCAGTTCTTC.

The chain carries TRBV6-1 and TRBJ1-2; D not resolved. Germline-derived CDR1 and CDR2 are MNHNS and SASEGT. This CDR3 has 12 residues. Trimming left V 8 bases short and J 2 bases short, with 9 bases between. CDR3 bases: TGTGCCAGCCAGCAGGCAAACTATGGCTACACCTTC. It encodes CASQQANYGYTF.

The rearrangement uses TRBV7-6 and TRBJ2-2, with a weak D call TRBD1 (6 bases). The length of the CDR3 is 15 residues. V shed 0 bases and J shed 6 bases, with 11 bases lying between them. CDR1 and CDR2 (germline): SGHVS, FNYEAQ. CDR3 residues: CASSLARGGPGELFF. DNA of the CDR3: TGTGCCAGCAGCTTAGCGCGTGGGGGCCCCGGGGAGCTGTTTTTT.

The count of this clonotype is one. V and J are TRBV9 and TRBJ1-1; no clear D. V lost 2 bases to trimming and J lost 2 bases, with 7 bases between them. Looked up from germline, CDR1 is SGDLS and CDR2 is YYNGEE. The CDR3 has 13 residues. The CDR3: CASSVRANTEAFF. CDR3 DNA sequence: TGTGCCAGCAGCGTCAGAGCAAACACTGAAGCTTTCTTT.

The chain links TRBV29-1 to TRBJ2-5, with 9 bases that match TRBD1. V shed 4 bases, J shed 4 bases, and the junction held 7 bases outside the gene matches. Per the germline V gene, CDR1 is SQVTM and CDR2 is ANQGSEA. CDR3 length equals 14 residues. CDR3 nucleotide sequence: TGCAGCGTTGCAGGGACAGGGTCGGTAGAGACCCAGTACTTC. This sequence encodes CSVAGTGSVETQYF.

CDR3: CASSKPGSRESSEQYF. CDR3 sequence (DNA): TGTGCCAGCAGCAAGCCGGGGAGCAGGGAGTCAAGCGAGCAGTACTTC. The V gene is TRBV7-2, the J gene TRBJ2-7, with D perhaps being TRBD1 or TRBD2 (5 bases each). The length of the CDR3 is 16 residues. The V and J ends lost 5 bases and 6 bases respectively, with 23 bases between them. CDR1 is SGHTA, CDR2 FQGNSA, per germline.